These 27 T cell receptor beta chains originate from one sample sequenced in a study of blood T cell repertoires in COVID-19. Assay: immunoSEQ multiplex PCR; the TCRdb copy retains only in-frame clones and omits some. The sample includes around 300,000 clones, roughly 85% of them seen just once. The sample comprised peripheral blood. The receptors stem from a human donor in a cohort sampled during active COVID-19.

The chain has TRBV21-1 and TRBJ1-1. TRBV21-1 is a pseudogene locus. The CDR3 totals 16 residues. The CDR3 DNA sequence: TGTGCCAGCAGCAAAGGTGGAGGTACGACGAACACTGAAGCTTTCTTT. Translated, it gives CASSKGGGTTNTEAFF.

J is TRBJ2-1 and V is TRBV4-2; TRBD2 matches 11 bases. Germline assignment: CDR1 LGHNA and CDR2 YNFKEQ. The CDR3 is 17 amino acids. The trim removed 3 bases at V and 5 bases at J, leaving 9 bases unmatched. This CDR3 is CASSQGAGTSGNNEQFF. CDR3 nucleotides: TGTGCCAGCAGCCAGGGGGCCGGGACTAGCGGAAACAATGAGCAGTTCTTC.

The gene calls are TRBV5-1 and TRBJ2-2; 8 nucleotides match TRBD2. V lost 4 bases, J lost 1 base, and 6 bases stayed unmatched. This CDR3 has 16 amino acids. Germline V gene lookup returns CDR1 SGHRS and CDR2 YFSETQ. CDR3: CASSPRGGQNTGELFF. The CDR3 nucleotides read TGCGCCAGCAGCCCCCGGGGGGGCCAGAACACCGGGGAGCTGTTTTTT.

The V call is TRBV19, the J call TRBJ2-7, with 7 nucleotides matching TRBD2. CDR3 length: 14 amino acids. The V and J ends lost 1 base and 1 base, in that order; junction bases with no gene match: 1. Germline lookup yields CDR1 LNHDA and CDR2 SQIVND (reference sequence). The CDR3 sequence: CASSIVLASYEQYF. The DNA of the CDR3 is TGTGCCAGTAGTATAGTACTAGCGTCCTACGAGCAGTACTTC.

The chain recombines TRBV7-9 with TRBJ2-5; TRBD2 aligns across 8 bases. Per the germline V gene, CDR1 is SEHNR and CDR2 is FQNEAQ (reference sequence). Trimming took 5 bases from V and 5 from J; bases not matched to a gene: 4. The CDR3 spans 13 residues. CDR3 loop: CASSRGGSETQYF. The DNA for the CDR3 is TGTGCCAGCAGCCGCGGGGGGTCCGAGACCCAGTACTTC.

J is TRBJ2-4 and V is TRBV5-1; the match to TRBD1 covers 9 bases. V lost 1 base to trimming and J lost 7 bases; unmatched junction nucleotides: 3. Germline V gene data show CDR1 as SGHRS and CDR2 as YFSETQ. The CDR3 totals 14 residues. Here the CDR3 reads CASSLRDRANIQYF. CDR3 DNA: TGCGCCAGCAGCTTGCGGGACAGGGCGAACATTCAGTACTTC.

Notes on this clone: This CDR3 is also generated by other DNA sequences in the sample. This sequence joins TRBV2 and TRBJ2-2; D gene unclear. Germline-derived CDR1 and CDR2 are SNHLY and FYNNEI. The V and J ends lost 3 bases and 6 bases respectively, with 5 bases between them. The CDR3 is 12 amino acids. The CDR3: CASSDYPGELFF. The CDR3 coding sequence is TGTGCCAGCAGTGACTACCCCGGGGAGCTGTTTTTT.

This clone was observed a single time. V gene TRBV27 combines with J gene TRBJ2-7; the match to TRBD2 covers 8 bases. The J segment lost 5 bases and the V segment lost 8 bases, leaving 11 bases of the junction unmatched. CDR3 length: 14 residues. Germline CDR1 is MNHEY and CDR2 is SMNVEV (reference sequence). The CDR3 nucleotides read TGTGCCAGCGGAATAGCGGGGATCGTCAACGAGCAGTACTTC. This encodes CASGIAGIVNEQYF.

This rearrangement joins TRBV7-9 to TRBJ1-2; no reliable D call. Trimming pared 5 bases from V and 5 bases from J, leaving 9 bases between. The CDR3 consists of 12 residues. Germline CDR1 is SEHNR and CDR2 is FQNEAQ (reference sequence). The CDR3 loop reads CASSVLVYGYTF. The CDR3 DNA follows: TGTGCCAGCAGCGTACTGGTTTATGGCTACACCTTC. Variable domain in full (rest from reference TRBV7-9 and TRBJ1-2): DTGVSQNPRHKITKRGQNVTFRCDPISEHNRLYWYRQTLGQGPEFLTYFQNEAQLEKSRLLSDRFSAERPKGSFSTLEIQRTEQGDSAMYLCASSVLVYGYTFGSGTRLTVV.

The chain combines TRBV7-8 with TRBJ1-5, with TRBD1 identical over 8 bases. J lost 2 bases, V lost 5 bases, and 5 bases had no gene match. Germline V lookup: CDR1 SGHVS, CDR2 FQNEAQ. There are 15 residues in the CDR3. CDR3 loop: CASSATGGGNQPQHF. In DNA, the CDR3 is TGTGCCAGCAGCGCTACAGGGGGTGGCAATCAGCCCCAGCATTTT.

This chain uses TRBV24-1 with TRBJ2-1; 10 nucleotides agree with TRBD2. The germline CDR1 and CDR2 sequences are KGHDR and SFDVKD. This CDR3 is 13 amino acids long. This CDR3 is CAASGGGGNEQFF. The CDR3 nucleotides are TGTGCTGCTAGCGGGGGCGGGGGAAATGAGCAGTTCTTC.

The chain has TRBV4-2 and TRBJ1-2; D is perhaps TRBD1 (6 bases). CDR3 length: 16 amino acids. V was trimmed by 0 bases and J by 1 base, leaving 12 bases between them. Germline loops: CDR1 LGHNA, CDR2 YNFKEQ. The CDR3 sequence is CASSQDRQDSNYGYTF. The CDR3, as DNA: TGTGCCAGCAGCCAAGATCGTCAGGACAGTAACTATGGCTACACCTTC.

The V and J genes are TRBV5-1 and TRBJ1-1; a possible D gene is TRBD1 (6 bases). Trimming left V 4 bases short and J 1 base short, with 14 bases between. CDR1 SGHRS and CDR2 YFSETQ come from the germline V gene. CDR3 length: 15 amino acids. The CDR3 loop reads CASSPTGQPNTEAFF. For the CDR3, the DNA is TGCGCCAGCAGCCCCACCGGACAGCCGAACACTGAAGCTTTCTTT.

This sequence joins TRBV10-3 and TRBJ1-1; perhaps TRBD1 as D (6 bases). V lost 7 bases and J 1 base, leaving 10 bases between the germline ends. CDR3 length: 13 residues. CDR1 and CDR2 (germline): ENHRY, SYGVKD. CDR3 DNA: TGTGCCATCACTCCGGGACAGAACACTGAAGCTTTCTTT. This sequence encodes CAITPGQNTEAFF.

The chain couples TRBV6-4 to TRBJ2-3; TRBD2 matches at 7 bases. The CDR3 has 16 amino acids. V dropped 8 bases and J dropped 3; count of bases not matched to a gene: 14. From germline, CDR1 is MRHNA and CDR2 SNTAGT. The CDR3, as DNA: TGTGCCAGCGCCCGGAGCGGGGTCGGGGGTACAGATACGCAGTATTTT. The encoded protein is CASARSGVGGTDTQYF.

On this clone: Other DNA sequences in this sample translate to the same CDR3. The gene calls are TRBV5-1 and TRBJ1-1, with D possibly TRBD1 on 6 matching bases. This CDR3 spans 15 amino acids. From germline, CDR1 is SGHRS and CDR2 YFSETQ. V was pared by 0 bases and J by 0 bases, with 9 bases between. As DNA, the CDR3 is TGCGCCAGCAGCTTGGTCCAGGGGATGAACACTGAAGCTTTCTTT. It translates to CASSLVQGMNTEAFF.

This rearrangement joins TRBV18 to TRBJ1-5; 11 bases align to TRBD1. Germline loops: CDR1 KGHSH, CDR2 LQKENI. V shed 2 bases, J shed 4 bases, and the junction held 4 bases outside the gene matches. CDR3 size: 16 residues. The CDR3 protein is CASSPGDRGANQPQHF. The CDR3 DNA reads TGTGCCAGCTCACCAGGGGACAGGGGGGCAAATCAGCCCCAGCATTTT.

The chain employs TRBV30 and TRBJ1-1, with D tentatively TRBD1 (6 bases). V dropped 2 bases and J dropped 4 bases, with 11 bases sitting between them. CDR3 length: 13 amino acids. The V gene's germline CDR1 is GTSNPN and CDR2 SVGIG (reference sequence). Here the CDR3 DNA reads TGTGCCTGGAGTATTTACAGGGTCACTGAAGCTTTCTTT. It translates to CAWSIYRVTEAFF.

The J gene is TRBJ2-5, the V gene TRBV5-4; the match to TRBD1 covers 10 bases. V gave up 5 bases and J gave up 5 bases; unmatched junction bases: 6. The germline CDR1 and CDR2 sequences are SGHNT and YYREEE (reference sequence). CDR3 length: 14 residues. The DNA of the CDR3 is TGTGCCAGCAGACGTGACAGGGGGCTGGAGACCCAGTACTTC. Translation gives CASRRDRGLETQYF.

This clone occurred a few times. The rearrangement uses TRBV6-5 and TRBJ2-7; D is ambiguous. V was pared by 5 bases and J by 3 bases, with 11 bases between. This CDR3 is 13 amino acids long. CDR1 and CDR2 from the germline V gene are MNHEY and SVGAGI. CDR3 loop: CASSTALLYEQYF. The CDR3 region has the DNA TGTGCCAGCAGTACAGCATTACTCTACGAGCAGTACTTC.

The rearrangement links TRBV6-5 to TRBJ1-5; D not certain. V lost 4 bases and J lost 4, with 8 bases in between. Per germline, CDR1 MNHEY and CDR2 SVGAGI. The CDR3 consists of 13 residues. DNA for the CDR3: TGTGCCAGCAGTTCCAGGCAGAATCAGCCCCAGCATTTT. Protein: CASSSRQNQPQHF.

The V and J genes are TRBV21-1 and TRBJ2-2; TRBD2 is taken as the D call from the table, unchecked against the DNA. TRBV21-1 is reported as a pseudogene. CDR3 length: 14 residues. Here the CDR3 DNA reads TGTGCCAGCAGCAAATATACGAACACCGGGGAGCTGTTTTTT. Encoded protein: CASSKYTNTGELFF.

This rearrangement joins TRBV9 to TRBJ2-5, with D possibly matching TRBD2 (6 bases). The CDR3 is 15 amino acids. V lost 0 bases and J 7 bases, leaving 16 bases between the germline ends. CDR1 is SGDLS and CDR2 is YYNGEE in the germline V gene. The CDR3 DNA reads TGTGCCAGCAGCGTAGCGGTTGATGCGGGGAGGACCCAGTACTTC. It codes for CASSVAVDAGRTQYF.

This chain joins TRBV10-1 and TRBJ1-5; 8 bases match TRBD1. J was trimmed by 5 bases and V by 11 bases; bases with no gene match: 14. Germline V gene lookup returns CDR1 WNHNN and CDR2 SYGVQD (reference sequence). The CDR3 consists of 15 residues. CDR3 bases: TGCGCCCCTCTCCCGGACAGGGCGCTCTATCAGCCCCAGCATTTT. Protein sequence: CAPLPDRALYQPQHF.

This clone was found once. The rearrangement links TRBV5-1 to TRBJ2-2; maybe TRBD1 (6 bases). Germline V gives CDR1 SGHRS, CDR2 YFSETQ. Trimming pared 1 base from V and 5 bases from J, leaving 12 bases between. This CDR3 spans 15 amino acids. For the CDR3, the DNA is TGCGCCAGCAGCTTGCCCAGGGGCGCGACCGGGGAGCTGTTTTTT. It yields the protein CASSLPRGATGELFF.

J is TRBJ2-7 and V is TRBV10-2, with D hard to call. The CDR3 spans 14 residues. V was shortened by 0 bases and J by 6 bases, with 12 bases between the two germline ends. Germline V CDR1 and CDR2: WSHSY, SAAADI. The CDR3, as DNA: TGCGCCAGCAGTGAGTCGGCGTCTCTAGGCGAGCAGTACTTC. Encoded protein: CASSESASLGEQYF.

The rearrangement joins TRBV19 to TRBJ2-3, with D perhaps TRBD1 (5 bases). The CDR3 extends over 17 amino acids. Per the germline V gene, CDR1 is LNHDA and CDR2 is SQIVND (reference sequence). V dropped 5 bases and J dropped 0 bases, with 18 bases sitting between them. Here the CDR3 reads CASSFTKTHRSTDTQYF. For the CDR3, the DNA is TGTGCCAGTAGTTTCACGAAGACCCACAGGAGCACAGATACGCAGTATTTT.